The 10 T cell receptor beta chains below were found in one sample sequenced in a study of T cell repertoires in aging, cancer and after chemotherapy. A mixed TRB-A/B primer pool amplified rearranged TRB by multiplex touch-down PCR. One entry per CDR3 protein results from TCRdb running MiXCR on the multiplex PCR reads. The sample comprises around 2,700 distinct CDR3 sequences, about a fifth of which are singletons, and around 60% rests with the top ten. Peripheral blood genomic DNA, not sorted cells or RNA, was the template. Sample: blood. These receptors were collected from a human donor with a solid tumor.

By sample fraction, this clonotype is medium-sized. The chain carries TRBV10-3 and TRBJ2-1, with 7 bases that match TRBD2. The CDR3 is 13 residues long. With V trimmed by 8 bases and J by 10 bases, 11 bases remained unmatched. Germline loops: CDR1 ENHRY, CDR2 SYGVKD. CDR3 nucleotide sequence: TGTGCCATCGAAGAGGGAGGGACCCAGGAGCAGTTCTTC. This sequence encodes CAIEEGGTQEQFF.

A word on this clonotype: A read error may explain this, as a much larger clone is one base away. The chain employs TRBV6-1 and TRBJ2-1; D is perhaps TRBD1 or TRBD2 (5 bases each). The V gene's germline CDR1 is MNHNS and CDR2 SASEGT. Deletions cut 2 bases from V and 5 bases from J, with 13 bases between. CDR3 length: 15 amino acids. In nucleotides, the CDR3 is TGTGCCAGCAGTGAACCTATTGAGGGACACAATGAGCAGTTCTTC. Its protein is CASSEPIEGHNEQFF.

This clonotype is medium-sized. The chain links TRBV5-6 to TRBJ2-6; D gene unclear. CDR3 length: 15 amino acids. CDR1 and CDR2 (germline): SGHDT, YYEEEE. The V and J ends lost 2 bases and 0 bases respectively, with 6 bases between them. In nucleotides, the CDR3 is TGTGCCAGCAGCTTTCAATACTCTGGGGCCAACGTCCTGACTTTC. This gives the protein CASSFQYSGANVLTF.

This clonotype was seen a handful of times. V gene TRBV5-5 combines with J gene TRBJ1-1, with no clear D. This CDR3 has 16 amino acids. Germline loops: CDR1 SGHKS, CDR2 YYEKEE (reference sequence). V was trimmed by 4 bases and J by 3 bases, leaving 19 bases between them. The CDR3: CASSRFYKFPDTEAFF. CDR3 coding DNA: TGTGCCAGCAGCCGTTTTTATAAGTTTCCGGACACTGAAGCTTTCTTT.

This clonotype is labeled medium-sized. The chain recombines TRBV27 with TRBJ2-7, with 8 bases identical to TRBD1. The CDR3 has 14 residues. The V segment lost 4 bases and the J segment 5 bases; nucleotides outside the gene matches: 7. The germline CDR1 and CDR2 sequences are MNHEY and SMNVEV (reference sequence). CDR3 DNA sequence: TGTGCCAGCAGTTGGCGGGCAGGGGGCGACGAGCAGTACTTC. Translation: CASSWRAGGDEQYF.

In this sample, this clonotype turned up a few times. The rearrangement links TRBV28 to TRBJ1-6; no definite D call. V shed 0 bases and J shed 8 bases, with 8 bases lying between them. This CDR3 region has 14 residues. CDR1 is MDHEN and CDR2 is SYDVKM in the germline V gene. The CDR3 loop reads CASSLWDGDSPLHF. DNA of the CDR3: TGTGCCAGCAGTTTATGGGACGGAGATTCACCCCTCCACTTT.

The rearrangement uses TRBV28 and TRBJ2-2; perhaps TRBD1 as D (6 bases). This CDR3 spans 15 amino acids. Trimming took 8 bases from V and 1 from J, leaving 14 bases between them. CDR1 and CDR2 from the germline V gene are MDHEN and SYDVKM. CDR3 DNA sequence: TGTGCCAGCGGGGGCACCGGGCTGAACACCGGGGAGCTGTTTTTT. It codes for CASGGTGLNTGELFF.

This clonotype was observed a few times. The CDR3 spells CSAKSGSYEQYF. CDR3 in DNA: TGCAGTGCGAAGAGCGGGAGTTACGAGCAGTACTTC. V usage is TRBV20-1 and J usage is TRBJ2-7, with 8 positions matching TRBD2. The CDR3 consists of 12 residues. Trimming at V came to 6 bases and at J to 4 bases, leaving 5 bases not matched to a gene. The germline CDR1 and CDR2 sequences are DFQATT and SNEGSKA (reference sequence).

This clonotype was found a few times. The chain couples TRBV5-4 to TRBJ1-1; 8 bases map to TRBD1. The V gene end was trimmed by 0 bases and the J gene end by 6 bases; junction bases not matched to a gene: 1. CDR1 is SGHNT, CDR2 YYREEE, per germline (reference sequence). The CDR3 loop spans 13 amino acids. The CDR3 bases are TGTGCCAGCAGCTTGGTGACAGGGGCTGAAGCTTTCTTT. Translated: CASSLVTGAEAFF.

This clonotype was counted only a few times. The chain uses TRBV19 and TRBJ1-4, with no clear D. The CDR3 covers 14 residues. Germline CDR1 LNHDA, CDR2 SQIVND (reference sequence). Trimming stripped 5 bases from V and 7 bases from J, with 14 bases between. The CDR3 region is CASSGRTHIEKLFF. The CDR3, as DNA: TGTGCCAGTAGTGGGCGGACCCATATTGAAAAACTGTTTTTT.